These T cell receptor beta chains were read from a single sample in a study of T cells in localized non-small cell lung cancer. Clones were read by immunoSEQ multiplex PCR, and TCRdb kept only the in-frame ones, dropping some. The sample includes more than 9,000 clones, over 65% of them seen just once. The specimen was peripheral blood, collected before any cancer treatment. These receptor sequences come from a male donor older than 55 with stage I lung adenocarcinoma. CDR3s include the opening cysteine and the closing phenylalanine or tryptophan. The D gene is left open where the match is weak. Rows may omit the clone size; those that give it use once, few, many or a size class.

j_gene | d_gene | v_gene | abundance | CDR3nt | CDR3aa
TRBJ2-7 | TRBD1 | TRBV7-2 | NA | TGTGCCAGCAGTAGACAGGGGGCGGTAAACGAGCAGTACTTC | CASSRQGAVNEQYF
TRBJ2-1 | NA | TRBV4-1 | NA | TGCGCCAGCAGCCAAGTAAGGAATGAGCAGTTCTTC | CASSQVRNEQFF
TRBJ1-6 | NA | TRBV5-4 | NA | TGTGCCAGCAGCCCCCCCTTGAGGAGCTCCTATAATTCACCCCTCCACTTT | CASSPPLRSSYNSPLHF
TRBJ1-5 | NA | TRBV19 | NA | TGTGCCATCCCCGTCCTTACAACGACCCTATGTAATCAGCCCCAGCATTTT | CAIPVLTTTLCNQPQHF
TRBJ2-3 | TRBD2 | TRBV7-3 | NA | TGTGCCAGCAGCTCGGGACTAGCGGGGGGGACAGATACGCAGTATTTT | CASSSGLAGGTDTQYF
TRBJ2-1 | NA | TRBV27 | NA | TGTGCCAGCAGTTTAGGGCTAGGGGTAAAGTCAACAATTGAGCAGTTCTTC | CASSLGLGVKSTIEQFF
TRBJ2-3 | NA | TRBV11-2 | NA | TGTGCCAGCAGCTACGGGACTGGCACAGATACGCAGTATTTT | CASSYGTGTDTQYF
TRBJ1-1 | NA | TRBV7-8 | NA | TGTGCCAGCAGCTCGACACTTTTGAACACTGAAGCTTTCTTT | CASSSTLLNTEAFF
TRBJ1-4 | NA | TRBV7-9 | NA | TGTGCCAGCAGTTCTCTTATGGGGACTAATGAAAAACTGTTTTTT | CASSSLMGTNEKLFF
TRBJ1-1 | NA | TRBV5-5 | NA | TGTGCCAGCAGCTTGGTTAATTGGGGGGCGTACGCTGAAGCTTTCTTT | CASSLVNWGAYAEAFF
TRBJ1-1 | NA | TRBV4-1 | NA | TGCGCCAGCAGCCAAGACCCAGGGCTGGGGAACACTGAAGCTTTCTTT | CASSQDPGLGNTEAFF
TRBJ2-5 | NA | TRBV4-2 | NA | TGTGCCAGCAGCCAAGTAGGGTGGGAGACCCAGTACTTC | CASSQVGWETQYF
TRBJ1-1 | NA | TRBV10-1 | few | TGCGCCAGCAGAGACCTGAGGACTGAAGCTTTCTTT | CASRDLRTEAFF
TRBJ2-5 | TRBD2 | TRBV6-5 | NA | TGTGCCAGCAGTTATTCTCCCGGGGGGGCAGAGACCCAGTACTTC | CASSYSPGGAETQYF
TRBJ1-2 | NA | TRBV7-9 | NA | TGTGCCAGCAGCTTGGGGGTTGTCGAAGCTAACTATGGCTACACCTTC | CASSLGVVEANYGYTF
TRBJ1-2 | NA | TRBV5-3 | few | TGTGCCAGCAGCTTAGGGTTTTTACCGATCTATGGCTACACCTTC | CASSLGFLPIYGYTF
TRBJ1-1 | NA | TRBV5-5 | few | TGTGCCAGCACCCAGAAGAACACTGAAGCTTTCTTT | CASTQKNTEAFF
TRBJ1-1 | NA | TRBV14 | NA | TGTGCCAGCAGCTTAGGTCCCAAGGGCGCTGAAGCTTTCTTT | CASSLGPKGAEAFF
TRBJ1-2 | NA | TRBV5-1 | few | TGCGCCAGCAGGGTAGACAGTACAACCATCGGCTACACCTTC | CASRVDSTTIGYTF
TRBJ1-4 | NA | TRBV5-1 | NA | TGCGCCAGCAGCTTGGTGGGAGAGCGAAGTGAAAAACTGTTTTTT | CASSLVGERSEKLFF
TRBJ2-5 | NA | TRBV19 | NA | TGTGCCAGTAGTATAGATTTAGGAGCGGGGACCCAGTACTTC | CASSIDLGAGTQYF
TRBJ2-3 | TRBD2 | TRBV5-6 | NA | TGTGCCAGCAGCTTGGAGGCGGGGGTTCCCATTTACGGGACAGATACGCAGTATTTT | CASSLEAGVPIYGTDTQYF
TRBJ1-6 | NA | TRBV19 | few | TGTGCCAGTACGTCACAGGGTAGGAGTTCACCCCTCCACTTT | CASTSQGRSSPLHF
TRBJ1-6 | NA | TRBV5-1 | NA | TGCGCCAGCAGCTTGACCGGGGATAATTCACCCCTCCACTTT | CASSLTGDNSPLHF
TRBJ2-7 | NA | TRBV7-3 | NA | TGTGCCAGCAGCTTAGTGGTGGGGACAATCTACGAGCAGTACTTC | CASSLVVGTIYEQYF